This TCR beta chain was identified in a study of shared clonotypes between healthy human individuals. Study results and limitations: Only blood was sampled, and tissue TCR repertoires likely differ from blood ones. It was the non-shared clonotypes that had lower generation probabilities than clonotypes shared by all four donors.

This CDR3 region has 15 residues. V lost 3 bases and J 3 bases, leaving 16 bases between the germline ends. Germline values: CDR1 SGHDT, CDR2 YYEEEE. As concerns this clone: The antigen is not known.

Splitting the CD4+ cells yielded a CD45RA+ naive subset and a CD45RA-negative memory subset. Sequenced by immunoSEQ multiplex PCR; TCRdb stores in-frame clones only, minus some. The sample lists about 1 million clones; about 76% were seen once. The gene calls are TRBV5-6 and TRBJ2-7; D possibly corresponds to TRBD2 (5 bases). Sequencing was performed on memory CD4+ T cells sorted from blood. Subset indicated: CD45RA-negative fraction. The clonotype was recovered from a man aged 18 to 30 in good health. The CDR3 DNA is TGTGCCAGCAGCTCCGTGACCCCGAGGGTCTACGAGCAGTACTTC. Its protein product is CASSSVTPRVYEQYF.